This T cell receptor (beta chain) was profiled in a study of CD8+CD57+ T cells in acquired aplastic anemia. The template for TCR beta VDJ and CDR3 sequence profiling was genomic DNA. Via MiXCR, TCRdb re-called the reads, giving one row per CDR3 protein. This table holds hundreds of thousands of distinct CDR3 sequences, around 68% found once. V dropped 4 bases and J dropped 7; count of bases not matched to a gene: 4. The length of the CDR3 is 12 residues. CDR1 and CDR2 from the germline V gene are SQVTM and ANQGSEA. A single count supports this clonotype. The sequence derives from a human donor in good health, serving as a control. The chain links TRBV29-1 to TRBJ1-2, with 9 nucleotides matching TRBD1. Source material: sorted CD4+, CD8+, or CD8+CD57+ T cells (not recorded which) from PBMCs. CDR3 nucleotide sequence: TGCAGCGTTGGACAGGGGGATGTTGGCTACACCTTC. Translated: CSVGQGDVGYTF.